One and the same sample provided the 26 T cell receptor beta chains below, sequenced in a study of immune heterogeneity within non-small cell lung tumors. TCR beta CDR3 regions came from multiplex PCR with 32 forward V and 13 reverse J primers. MiXCR was run by TCRdb on the multiplex PCR reads, yielding one entry per CDR3 protein. The table has approximately 9,500 distinct CDR3 sequences, more than 20% seen once. Bulk tumor genomic DNA, about 600 ng per sample, was the template. Several biopsies were spaced far apart within each primary tumor and obtained as surgery took place. Before undergoing curative surgery, patients had newly diagnosed non-small cell lung cancer that was untreated. Sample: lung tumor tissue. The receptors were gathered from a woman between 50 and 59 years old with non-small cell lung cancer.

This clonotype was seen only a few times. This may arise from a read error, as a much more abundant clone is one base away. V is TRBV27 and J is TRBJ2-7; 9 nucleotides line up with TRBD1. The germline gives CDR1 MNHEY, CDR2 SMNVEV (reference sequence). The trim removed 7 bases at V and 7 bases at J, leaving 8 bases unmatched. The CDR3 spans 13 residues. The DNA of the CDR3 is TGTGCCAGCAACGGGACAGGGCTCGGGGAGCAGTACTTC. It is translated as CASNGTGLGEQYF.

This clonotype was counted at least ten times. The chain recombines TRBV30 with TRBJ2-3; possible D gene TRBD2, 7 bases. The germline gives CDR1 GTSNPN, CDR2 SVGIG (reference sequence). The CDR3 covers 13 residues. With 6 bases removed from V and 6 bases from J, the gap between germline ends came to 16 bases. In DNA form, the CDR3 reads TGTGCCTGCCATACGGGGGGCCCGGATACGCAGTATTTT. It is translated as CACHTGGPDTQYF.

This clonotype was picked up a small number of times. The gene calls are TRBV20-1 and TRBJ2-3, with TRBD1 as a possible D gene (5 bases). The better agreement between TRBJ1-5 and the DNA end casts doubt on the J call. The germline V gene has CDR1 DFQATT and CDR2 SNEGSKA (reference sequence). There are 14 residues in the CDR3. The CDR3 region has the DNA TGCAGTGCTAAGGTGGGGACTAGCTCCAATACGCAGCATTTT. Its translation: CSAKVGTSSNTQHF.

This clonotype has ten or more counts. The gene calls are TRBV24-1 and TRBJ2-1; 7 bases fit TRBD1. The germline gives CDR1 KGHDR, CDR2 SFDVKD. The CDR3 extends over 17 amino acids. With 3 bases clipped from V and 3 bases from J, the junction kept 10 bases outside the gene matches. The CDR3 region has the DNA TGTGCCACCAGTGATCACAAGCCCACAGGGGTCTACAATGAGCAGTTCTTC. Translating it yields CATSDHKPTGVYNEQFF.

This chain uses TRBV3-1 with TRBJ2-3; the D call may be TRBD1 or TRBD2 (5 bases each). This CDR3 has 14 residues. CDR1 is LGHDT and CDR2 is YNNKEL in the germline V gene (reference sequence). V dropped 5 bases and J dropped 2 bases, with 11 bases sitting between them. The DNA for the CDR3 is TGTGCCAGCAGCTTCGGGGCAAACACAGATACGCAGTATTTT. Protein product: CASSFGANTDTQYF.

This clonotype has at least ten counts. The chain is built from TRBV7-9 and TRBJ1-2; TRBD1 matches at 8 bases. CDR3 length: 15 residues. Trimming at V came to 0 bases and at J to 4 bases, leaving 4 bases not matched to a gene. Germline V CDR1 and CDR2: SEHNR, FQNEAQ (reference sequence). CDR3 sequence (DNA): TGTGCCAGCAGCTTAGCGACAGGGGATGGCTATGGCTACACCTTC. Amino acids: CASSLATGDGYGYTF.

This clonotype has a count of ten or more. This chain uses TRBV20-1 with TRBJ2-2, with D possibly being TRBD1 or TRBD2 (5 bases each). The CDR3 spans 12 residues. Between the trimmed V and J ends, which lost 6 bases and 6 bases, there was a span of 11 bases. Germline CDR1 and CDR2: DFQATT and SNEGSKA (reference sequence). The DNA of the CDR3 is TGCAGTGCCTCCCTGGGGGCCGGGGAGCTGTTTTTT. Translating it yields CSASLGAGELFF.

This clonotype turned up a few times. The gene calls are TRBV12-3 or TRBV12-4 and TRBJ1-1; D is possibly TRBD1 (5 bases). Trimming shortened V by 5 bases and J by 3 bases, and 10 bases separated the two germline ends. The CDR3 runs 13 residues. The CDR3 spells CASSKTDDTEAFF. The DNA of the CDR3 is TGTGCCAGCAGTAAGACAGATGACACTGAAGCTTTCTTT.

Relative to its sample, this clonotype is medium-sized. In nucleotides, the CDR3 is TGCAGTGCTAGGTCCGGACAGAGCATTGGTGGGGAGCAGTACTTC. Amino acids: CSARSGQSIGGEQYF. V usage is TRBV20-1 and J usage is TRBJ2-7; D is possibly TRBD1 (6 bases). CDR3 size: 15 residues. V dropped 3 bases and J dropped 7 bases, with 22 bases sitting between them. The germline CDR1 and CDR2 sequences are DFQATT and SNEGSKA (reference sequence).

This clonotype was found many times. The chain uses TRBV11-2 and TRBJ2-7; perhaps D is TRBD1 or TRBD2 (5 bases each). Trimming took 5 bases from V and 9 from J, leaving 17 bases between them. There are 13 residues in the CDR3. Per germline, CDR1 SGHAT and CDR2 FQNNGV. CDR3 protein: CASSLGTILGQYF. The CDR3 DNA reads as TGTGCCAGCAGCCTAGGGACGATCCTAGGGCAGTACTTC.

The table lists this clonotype with a few counts. The J gene is TRBJ2-3, the V gene TRBV5-6; D uncertain. Germline CDR1 SGHDT, CDR2 YYEEEE. The V and J ends lost 5 bases and 0 bases respectively, with 4 bases between them. The CDR3 sequence is 12 residues long. CDR3 region: CASRTSTDTQYF. The CDR3 DNA is TGTGCCAGCAGGACTAGCACAGATACGCAGTATTTT.

Turning to this clonotype: The CDR3 does not end in the conserved phenylalanine or tryptophan, so this is likely a read error. The genes are TRBV6-4 and TRBJ1-5; no clear D. This CDR3 is 14 amino acids long. V dropped 2 bases and J dropped 7 bases, with 12 bases sitting between them. CDR1 MRHNA and CDR2 SNTAGT come from the germline V gene. CDR3 sequence reads: CASSDDVGGQPQHI. CDR3 nucleotide sequence: TGTGCCAGCAGTGACGATGTGGGAGGCCAGCCCCAGCATATT.

Remarks on this clonotype: A much more abundant neighbour one base away suggests this may be a read error. The conserved phenylalanine or tryptophan normally closing the CDR3 is absent here, so this likely arose from a read error. The V and J genes are TRBV12-3 or TRBV12-4 and TRBJ2-1, with a tentative D call TRBD2 (6 bases). The length of the CDR3 is 14 residues. V lost 3 bases to trimming and J lost 2 bases, with 8 bases between them. CDR3 bases: TGTGCCAGCAGTTTGGGGGGAACCTACAATGAGCAGTTCTTA. It is translated as CASSLGGTYNEQFL.

By sample share, this clonotype is medium-sized. This rearrangement joins TRBV7-2 to TRBJ2-7; D gene uncertain. The CDR3 loop spans 14 amino acids. Germline assignment: CDR1 SGHTA and CDR2 FQGNSA. The ends were cut back, 4 bases at V and 4 bases at J, with 14 bases in the middle. The CDR3 DNA reads as TGTGCCAGCAGCTCTCGATCCGGGTTTTACGAGCAGTACTTC. Amino acids: CASSSRSGFYEQYF.

This clonotype was recorded once. A much larger clone lies a single base off, so this may be a read error. The rearrangement links TRBV20-1 to TRBJ2-5, with D perhaps TRBD1 or TRBD2 (5 bases each). Germline V gene lookup returns CDR1 DFQATT and CDR2 SNEGSKA (reference sequence). The CDR3 has 16 residues. V lost 7 bases and J lost 1, with 22 bases in between. The CDR3 DNA reads TGCAGTGTTGGGGCTAGCCGGGGAACTATCCAAGAGACCCAGTACTTC. It encodes CSVGASRGTIQETQYF.

This clonotype rates as medium-sized. The chain is built from TRBV2 and TRBJ1-6, with D maybe TRBD1 (5 bases). V was pared by 4 bases and J by 8 bases, with 15 bases between. The V gene's germline CDR1 is SNHLY and CDR2 FYNNEI. The CDR3 length is 15 residues. CDR3 sequence reads: CASSAWGTVDSPLHF. CDR3 bases: TGTGCCAGCAGTGCATGGGGCACCGTCGATTCACCCCTCCACTTT.

In its sample, this clonotype was seen many times. The genes are TRBV6-1 and TRBJ2-5; 7 bases are shared with TRBD2. V shed 7 bases and J 5 bases; nucleotides not matched to a gene: 7. From germline, CDR1 is MNHNS and CDR2 SASEGT. This CDR3 is 13 amino acids long. CDR3: CASTPAGRETQYF. The DNA for the CDR3 is TGTGCCAGCACTCCAGCGGGAAGGGAGACCCAGTACTTC.

This chain connects TRBV20-1 to TRBJ2-2, with D tentatively TRBD2 (6 bases). V lost 0 bases to trimming and J lost 2 bases, with 10 bases between them. This CDR3 comprises 15 residues. Germline-derived CDR1 and CDR2 are DFQATT and SNEGSKA (reference sequence). The CDR3 DNA is TGCAGTGCTAGAGACTGGCGGGGAAACACCGGGGAGCTGTTTTTT. Translating gives CSARDWRGNTGELFF.

This clonotype was found many times. The chain has TRBV19 and TRBJ1-1; tentatively, D is TRBD1 (6 bases). With 5 bases removed from V and 0 bases from J, the gap between germline ends came to 19 bases. The V gene's germline CDR1 is LNHDA and CDR2 SQIVND (reference sequence). This CDR3 is 17 amino acids long. CDR3 coding DNA: TGTGCCAGTAGTCCCCGCCCGGGACACTCCCTGAACACTGAAGCTTTCTTT. Amino acids: CASSPRPGHSLNTEAFF.

Worth noting for this clonotype: A much larger clone differs from this one at a single base, so this may be a read error. V usage is TRBV6-2 or TRBV6-3 and J usage is TRBJ2-7, with 10 bases identical to TRBD1. Germline V CDR1 and CDR2: MNHEY, SVGEGT. The CDR3 is made up of 14 amino acids. Trimming at V came to 10 bases and at J to 5 bases, leaving 11 bases not matched to a gene. The CDR3 DNA reads TGTGCCAACAAGTCGGACAGGGGGGTTCACGAGCAGTACTTC. Translated, it gives CANKSDRGVHEQYF.

The chain has TRBV5-4 and TRBJ2-1; 11 bases align to TRBD2. The trim removed 7 bases at V and 6 bases at J, leaving 6 bases unmatched. Germline V gene lookup returns CDR1 SGHNT and CDR2 YYREEE (reference sequence). The CDR3 covers 14 residues. The CDR3 protein is CASYLAGGINEQFF. The CDR3 DNA is TGTGCCAGCTACCTAGCGGGGGGAATCAATGAGCAGTTCTTC.

This clonotype is labeled medium-sized (0.01 to 0.1%). J is TRBJ1-3 and V is TRBV30; D gene unclear. Trimming stripped 2 bases from V and 0 bases from J, with 2 bases between. CDR3 length: 12 amino acids. In germline, CDR1 is GTSNPN, CDR2 SVGIG (reference sequence). CDR3 region: CAWSYSGNTIYF. The CDR3 DNA reads TGTGCCTGGAGTTACTCTGGAAACACCATATATTTT.

Concerning this clonotype: It may be a read error: a sequence one base away is much more abundant. The chain combines TRBV20-1 with TRBJ2-7; D possibly corresponds to TRBD1 (5 bases). Germline V CDR1 and CDR2: DFQATT, SNEGSKA (reference sequence). The germline V and J ends were trimmed by 4 bases and 3 bases, with 13 bases remaining between them. The CDR3 runs to 13 residues. The DNA for the CDR3 is TGCAGTGCTACAGACAGTGTGAACTACGAGCAGTACTTC. This translates into CSATDSVNYEQYF.

With respect to this clonotype: Compared with germline, one end of the junction differs, possibly owing to a read error. This chain connects TRBV5-4 to TRBJ2-2; D is unresolved. CDR3 size: 13 residues. CDR1 and CDR2 from the germline V gene are SGHNT and YYREEE (reference sequence). CDR3 coding DNA: TGTGCCACCAGCTTGGATGAGCCCGGGGAGCTGTTTTTT. Protein product: CATSLDEPGELFF.

This clonotype was detected ten times or more. The chain carries TRBV6-1 and TRBJ2-1; 8 bases align to TRBD2. The germline CDR1 and CDR2 sequences are MNHNS and SASEGT. V gave up 5 bases and J gave up 2 bases; unmatched junction bases: 14. This CDR3 region has 18 residues. CDR3 sequence: CASSSYPNGGGPYNEQFF. Here the CDR3 DNA reads TGTGCCAGCAGTTCGTACCCCAACGGGGGGGGCCCCTACAATGAGCAGTTCTTC.

This clonotype has at least ten counts. The chain is built from TRBV20-1 and TRBJ2-1, with 14 positions matching TRBD2. The CDR3 extends over 16 amino acids. Germline V lookup: CDR1 DFQATT, CDR2 SNEGSKA (reference sequence). Losses at the gene ends were 6 bases for V and 4 bases for J; bases not matched to a gene: 8. CDR3: CSAGGLAGDPYNEQFF. The CDR3 DNA follows: TGCAGTGCGGGGGGACTAGCGGGAGACCCTTACAATGAGCAGTTCTTC.